What follows describes a single T cell receptor (beta chain). This entry comes from a study of T cells expressing NK-cell markers. TCRdb reprocessed the 5' RACE reads; each CDR3 protein has one entry and no DNA is given. This sample contains roughly 280,000 distinct CDR3 sequences. The CDR3 has 14 amino acids. Germline V CDR1 and CDR2: LGHNA, YSLEER. The source of this sequence is a man between 18 and 29 years old in good health. Sample: blood T cells: a sorted CD56 or NKG2C T cell subset, CD4+ or CD8+ T cells, or bulk PBMC T cells (not recorded which). The rearrangement uses TRBV4-3 and TRBJ2-3; TCRdb's D call, TRBD1, is unchecked because there is no DNA. The CDR3 is CASSPRGRTDTQYF.